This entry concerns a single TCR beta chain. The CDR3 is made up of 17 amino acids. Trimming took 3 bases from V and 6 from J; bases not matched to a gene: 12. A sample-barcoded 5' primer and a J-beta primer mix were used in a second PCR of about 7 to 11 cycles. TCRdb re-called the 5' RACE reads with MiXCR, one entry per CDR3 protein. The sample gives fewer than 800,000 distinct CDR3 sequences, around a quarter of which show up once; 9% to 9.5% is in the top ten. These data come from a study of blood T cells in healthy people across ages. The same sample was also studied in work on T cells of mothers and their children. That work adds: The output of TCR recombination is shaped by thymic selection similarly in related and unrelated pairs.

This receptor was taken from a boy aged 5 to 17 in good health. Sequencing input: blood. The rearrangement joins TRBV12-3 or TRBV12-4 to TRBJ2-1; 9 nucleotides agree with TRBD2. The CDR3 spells CASSFSGRGPSGNEQFF. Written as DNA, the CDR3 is TGTGCCAGCAGTTTTAGCGGGAGAGGTCCCTCGGGCAATGAGCAGTTCTTC.